Shown below are 17 T cell receptor beta chains from a single sample sequenced in a study of spatial heterogeneity in lung cancer. TCRdb re-derived calls from the 5' RACE reads in MiXCR, one entry per CDR3 protein. The sample comprises roughly 91,000 distinct CDR3 sequences, under 25% of which are singletons, and roughly 5.6% rests with the top ten. Noted time point: sample taken at primary tumor resection. Whole RNA, which was extracted from tumor, nontumor lung tissue or frozen PBMC, was sequenced without any cell sorting. The specimen was PBMCs, collected at surgery. The receptor set was obtained from a male donor with early-stage non-small cell lung cancer.

A few counts support this clonotype. The chain is built from TRBV2 and TRBJ1-1; D is unresolved. The V gene lost 7 bases and the J gene lost 7 bases, with 13 bases spanning the gap. CDR1 is SNHLY and CDR2 is FYNNEI in the germline V gene. The CDR3 sequence is 12 residues long. In DNA form, the CDR3 reads TGTGCCAGCAATCTGGGTTATGGTGAAGCTTTCTTT. Translation gives CASNLGYGEAFF.

The rearrangement links TRBV11-2 to TRBJ2-7; 13 positions match TRBD2. This CDR3 contains 18 residues. Germline V lookup: CDR1 SGHAT, CDR2 FQNNGV. Germline trimming cut 5 bases from V and 0 bases from J; bases unmatched to any gene: 10. CDR3 region: CASSAGLAGASPSYEQYF. The CDR3 DNA reads as TGTGCCAGCAGCGCCGGACTAGCGGGAGCGTCCCCCTCCTACGAGCAGTACTTC.

In its sample, this clonotype was seen many times. The chain links TRBV20-1 to TRBJ2-5; 7 bases align to TRBD1. Looked up from germline, CDR1 is DFQATT and CDR2 is SNEGSKA (reference sequence). CDR3 length: 12 amino acids. CDR3 sequence (DNA): TGCAGCGTGGACAGGACGGGGGAGACCCAGTACTTC. This sequence encodes CSVDRTGETQYF.

This clonotype has a count of ten or more. The chain links TRBV11-2 to TRBJ2-3; TRBD1 matches 12 bases. CDR3 length equals 16 residues. The V gene's germline CDR1 is SGHAT and CDR2 FQNNGV. V was clipped by 1 base and J by 4 bases; unmatched bases: 3. The chain's CDR3 is CASSLVGQGAADTQYF. CDR3 DNA: TGTGCCAGCAGCTTAGTGGGACAGGGGGCAGCAGATACGCAGTATTTT.

The chain has TRBV5-1 and TRBJ2-7; 10 bases match TRBD2. Trimming took 4 bases from V and 0 from J; bases not matched to a gene: 4. The CDR3 loop spans 15 amino acids. CDR1 and CDR2 (germline): SGHRS, YFSETQ. This CDR3 is CASSPSGGPSYEQYF. CDR3 nucleotide sequence: TGCGCCAGCAGCCCTAGCGGGGGTCCCTCCTACGAGCAGTACTTC.

This clonotype has more than one count but fewer than ten. The chain employs TRBV28 and TRBJ1-5; D gene uncertain. CDR1 is MDHEN, CDR2 SYDVKM, per germline. V dropped 9 bases and J dropped 5 bases, with 17 bases sitting between them. The CDR3 runs to 14 residues. CDR3 amino acids: CASSTVGQHQPQHF. For the CDR3, the DNA is TGTGCCAGTAGTACCGTCGGTCAGCATCAGCCCCAGCATTTT.

The rearrangement uses TRBV20-1 and TRBJ2-5; D may be TRBD1 or TRBD2 (6 bases each). Germline loops: CDR1 DFQATT, CDR2 SNEGSKA (reference sequence). V was pared by 4 bases and J by 4 bases, with 10 bases between. CDR3 length: 12 residues. The CDR3 DNA sequence: TGCAGTGCTACCGAGGGGGGAGAGACCCAGTACTTC. Encoded protein: CSATEGGETQYF.

This clonotype has a handful of counts. The genes are TRBV20-1 and TRBJ1-2, with D uncertain. The CDR3 runs to 12 residues. V was pared by 0 bases and J by 8 bases, with 10 bases between. Germline CDR1 and CDR2: DFQATT and SNEGSKA (reference sequence). CDR3 residues: CSARDLGNGYTF. In DNA, the CDR3 is TGCAGTGCTAGAGATTTAGGGAACGGCTACACCTTC.

The J gene is TRBJ2-7, the V gene TRBV28, with TRBD2 matching over 11 bases. V lost 4 bases, J lost 4 bases, and 6 bases stayed unmatched. This CDR3 is built from 15 residues. Germline CDR1 is MDHEN and CDR2 is SYDVKM. Here the CDR3 reads CASSSPTSGKYEQYF. CDR3 coding DNA: TGTGCCAGCAGTTCCCCGACTAGCGGGAAATACGAGCAGTACTTC.

V usage is TRBV25-1 and J usage is TRBJ1-3; D not resolved. Trimming cost V 4 bases and J 8 bases, with 12 bases left between them. This CDR3 comprises 13 residues. Per the germline V gene, CDR1 is MGHDK and CDR2 is SYGVNS. The CDR3 loop reads CASSGRMGDTIYF. CDR3 nucleotide sequence: TGTGCCAGCAGTGGGCGTATGGGAGACACCATATATTTT.

This clonotype was found many times. The J gene is TRBJ2-7, the V gene TRBV7-2; TRBD1 is a possible D gene (5 bases). V lost 5 bases, J lost 4 bases, and 15 bases lay in between. The CDR3 has 14 amino acids. From germline, CDR1 is SGHTA and CDR2 FQGNSA. CDR3 residues: CASSRGSGAYEQYF. The CDR3 DNA sequence: TGTGCCAGCAGCCGTGGCAGTGGGGCGTACGAGCAGTACTTC.

A few counts support this clonotype. The chain is built from TRBV29-1 and TRBJ1-3; D call uncertain. From germline, CDR1 is SQVTM and CDR2 ANQGSEA. V gave up 5 bases and J gave up 1 base, with 9 bases separating them. The CDR3 is 13 residues long. The CDR3 nucleotides read TGCAGCGTTATAGAAATTTCTGGAAACACCATATATTTT. This codes for CSVIEISGNTIYF.

This clonotype was picked up a small number of times. The chain combines TRBV5-4 with TRBJ2-3, with 8 bases matching TRBD2. J lost 3 bases, V lost 0 bases, and 6 bases had no gene match. Germline CDR1 and CDR2: SGHNT and YYREEE (reference sequence). The CDR3 is 16 amino acids. The CDR3 sequence is CASSLGVSGGTDTQYF. CDR3 in DNA: TGTGCCAGCAGCTTGGGGGTAAGCGGGGGAACAGATACGCAGTATTTT.

This clonotype was observed a handful of times. The V call is TRBV11-2, the J call TRBJ2-1; TRBD2 matches at 8 bases. CDR3 size: 16 residues. J was trimmed by 7 bases and V by 6 bases; bases with no gene match: 14. CDR1 is SGHAT and CDR2 is FQNNGV in the germline V gene. The CDR3 region has the DNA TGTGCCAGCAGGGCCCGGGGAGCGGGGGCCCTAAATGAGCAGTTCTTC. This gives the protein CASRARGAGALNEQFF.

The chain uses TRBV12-3 or TRBV12-4 and TRBJ1-1; 8 nucleotides match TRBD1. J was trimmed by 3 bases and V by 5 bases; bases with no gene match: 5. The CDR3 has 14 amino acids. The CDR3 spells CASSLQGGHTEAFF. CDR3 coding DNA: TGTGCCAGCAGTCTACAGGGGGGCCACACTGAAGCTTTCTTT.

This clonotype was found a few times. V and J are TRBV6-1 and TRBJ2-2; 8 nucleotides align to TRBD2. The CDR3 extends over 15 amino acids. Germline CDR1 is MNHNS and CDR2 is SASEGT. The V segment lost 8 bases and the J segment 7 bases; nucleotides outside the gene matches: 12. The CDR3 coding sequence is TGTGCCAGCCGGGAGGGGAGGGTATTCGACGGGGAGCTGTTTTTT. As protein: CASREGRVFDGELFF.

The table lists this clonotype with a few counts. The chain recombines TRBV20-1 with TRBJ1-5, with 9 bases fitting TRBD1. The V gene's germline CDR1 is DFQATT and CDR2 SNEGSKA (reference sequence). V was pared by 3 bases and J by 2 bases, with 5 bases of the junction left unmatched. The CDR3 is 15 residues long. DNA for the CDR3: TGCAGTGCTAGCCTACAGGGGGCCCGCAATCAGCCCCAGCATTTT. This encodes CSASLQGARNQPQHF.